One sample yielded the 31 T cell receptor beta chains listed below, sequenced in a study of metastatic and nonmetastatic thyroid tumors. TCRdb re-clonotyped the PCR reads via MiXCR. The profile shows 20,000 to 30,000 clones, 13% of them singletons. Every patient underwent thyroid surgery untreated. The material sequenced was blood. The source of these receptors is a female donor with papillary thyroid cancer or a benign thyroid nodule (not recorded which). Some clones in this sample may be carry-over from other donors' samples.

This clone was detected many times. This rearrangement joins TRBV7-9 to TRBJ2-7; the D call may be TRBD1 or TRBD2 (5 bases each). Per the germline V gene, CDR1 is SEHNR and CDR2 is FQNEAQ (reference sequence). V lost 4 bases and J lost 6, with 16 bases in between. CDR3 size: 14 residues. The CDR3 DNA sequence: TGTGCCAGCAGCTCTTTCGGGACCGCCATCGAGCAGTACTTC. Its translation: CASSSFGTAIEQYF.

The chain links TRBV9 to TRBJ2-1; 8 bases agree with TRBD2. CDR1 is SGDLS, CDR2 YYNGEE, per germline. V shed 4 bases and J 9 bases; nucleotides not matched to a gene: 12. This CDR3 has 15 amino acids. DNA for the CDR3: TGTGCCAGCAGCTCACCGGGACTAGGTATCCGTGAGCAGTTCTTC. Translation: CASSSPGLGIREQFF.

This clone is medium-sized. This chain connects TRBV30 to TRBJ1-2, with D hard to call. V was shortened by 1 base and J by 7 bases, with 7 bases between the two germline ends. Germline V gives CDR1 GTSNPN, CDR2 SVGIG (reference sequence). The CDR3 length is 11 residues. This CDR3 reads CAWSGAGGYTF. CDR3 DNA: TGTGCCTGGAGTGGGGCGGGTGGCTACACCTTC.

Many counts were recorded for this clone. The chain has TRBV2 and TRBJ1-4; 9 bases match TRBD1. The CDR3 has 17 amino acids. Germline CDR1 is SNHLY and CDR2 is FYNNEI. V lost 5 bases to trimming and J lost 8 bases; unmatched junction nucleotides: 15. The chain's CDR3 is CASSPGTGRIGGEKLFF. The CDR3 DNA sequence: TGTGCCAGCAGTCCCGGGACAGGGCGGATCGGAGGCGAAAAACTGTTTTTT.

This clone was detected ten times or more. The J gene is TRBJ1-2, the V gene TRBV3-1; D perhaps matches TRBD1 (6 bases). The germline V and J ends were trimmed by 0 bases and 7 bases, with 15 bases remaining between them. This CDR3 spans 15 amino acids. In germline, CDR1 is LGHDT, CDR2 YNNKEL (reference sequence). In DNA, the CDR3 is TGTGCCAGCAGCCAAGACCTGGTGGGGGCAGCTGGCTACACCTTC. This sequence encodes CASSQDLVGAAGYTF.

This clone was seen at least ten times. The V and J genes are TRBV28 and TRBJ2-7, with TRBD2 identical over 9 bases. The CDR3 spans 14 residues. V lost 6 bases to trimming and J lost 4 bases; unmatched junction nucleotides: 7. CDR1 and CDR2 (germline): MDHEN, SYDVKM. CDR3 residues: CASRIAGVMYEQYF. CDR3 DNA sequence: TGTGCCAGCAGGATAGCGGGAGTGATGTACGAGCAGTACTTC.

The sample holds many counts of this clone. V gene TRBV2 combines with J gene TRBJ2-7; 7 bases agree with TRBD1. With V trimmed by 6 bases and J by 3 bases, 14 bases remained unmatched. This CDR3 has 16 residues. Germline CDR1 reads SNHLY; CDR2 reads FYNNEI. The CDR3 DNA reads TGTGCCAGCAGCCAACCCCGGGACAGCAGTAACTACGAGCAGTACTTC. Translated, it gives CASSQPRDSSNYEQYF.

This clone was observed at least ten times. The V call is TRBV20-1, the J call TRBJ2-3; D is perhaps TRBD1 (6 bases). Trimming removed 6 bases at V and 0 bases at J, with 16 bases between. The CDR3 contains 15 residues. Per germline, CDR1 DFQATT and CDR2 SNEGSKA (reference sequence). The CDR3 bases are TGCAGTGCCGCCGGACAGCCTGCTAGCACAGATACGCAGTATTTT. Its translation: CSAAGQPASTDTQYF.

This clone was found once. It may be a read error: a sequence one base away is much more abundant. The chain's CDR3 is CSAMATTSGRVNEQFF. CDR3 nucleotide sequence: TGCAGTGCTATGGCCACTACTAGCGGGAGGGTGAATGAGCAGTTCTTC. V usage is TRBV20-1 and J usage is TRBJ2-1; 13 nucleotides agree with TRBD2. Per the germline V gene, CDR1 is DFQATT and CDR2 is SNEGSKA (reference sequence). The CDR3 contains 16 residues. V lost 4 bases and J lost 7; bases outside the gene matches: 10.

A remark on this clone: One junction end disagrees with the germline gene, perhaps due to a read error. The chain joins TRBV11-1 to TRBJ2-7; maybe TRBD1 (5 bases). Germline loops: CDR1 SGHAT, CDR2 FQDESV (reference sequence). CDR3 length: 13 amino acids. The CDR3 DNA sequence: TGTACCAGCAGCTCGGACATGTCCTACGAGCAGTACTTC. Its protein is CTSSSDMSYEQYF.

There are many counts of this clone. The CDR3 is CASSPGQGGQPQHF. CDR3 DNA sequence: TGTGCCAGCAGCCCGGGACAGGGGGGACAGCCCCAGCATTTT. The rearrangement links TRBV7-9 to TRBJ1-5, with TRBD1 matching 11 bases. CDR1 is SEHNR, CDR2 FQNEAQ, per germline (reference sequence). The ends lost 5 bases at V and 7 bases at J; junction bases unmatched: 4. This CDR3 comprises 14 residues.

In this sample, this clone turned up many times. Other DNA sequences in this specimen translate into the identical CDR3. This chain uses TRBV28 with TRBJ2-3, with D possibly TRBD2 on 6 matching bases. The CDR3 runs 16 residues. Trimming took off 6 bases at V and 0 bases at J, with 16 bases between the two ends. CDR1 is MDHEN, CDR2 SYDVKM, per germline. DNA for the CDR3: TGTGCCAGCAGCCCGGGTAGCGGTTCTAGCACAGATACGCAGTATTTT. Amino acid sequence: CASSPGSGSSTDTQYF.

This clone is classed as medium-sized (0.01 to 0.1%). The rearrangement joins TRBV7-9 to TRBJ2-7; 14 bases agree with TRBD2. This CDR3 has 17 residues. The V gene end was trimmed by 5 bases and the J gene end by 1 base; junction bases not matched to a gene: 7. In germline, CDR1 is SEHNR, CDR2 FQNEAQ (reference sequence). The CDR3 DNA follows: TGTGCCAGCAGCCCGGGACTAGCGGGAGCTGTTTCCTACGAGCAGTACTTC. Translated, it gives CASSPGLAGAVSYEQYF.

This clone was detected ten times or more. This chain uses TRBV19 with TRBJ2-1; TRBD1 or TRBD2 may be the D gene (5 bases each). Germline V lookup: CDR1 LNHDA, CDR2 SQIVND (reference sequence). V gave up 6 bases and J gave up 5 bases, with 8 bases separating them. The CDR3 loop spans 12 amino acids. In nucleotides, the CDR3 is TGTGCCAGTAGCGGGACCCACAATGAGCAGTTCTTC. Translated, it gives CASSGTHNEQFF.

Many counts were recorded for this clone. The chain joins TRBV20-1 to TRBJ2-7; 9 nucleotides match TRBD2. CDR3 length equals 15 residues. With V trimmed by 2 bases and J by 1 base, 6 bases remained unmatched. Germline V gene sequence: CDR1 DFQATT, CDR2 SNEGSKA (reference sequence). This CDR3 is CSARITSGYSYEQYF. The CDR3 coding sequence is TGCAGTGCTAGAATTACTAGCGGGTATTCCTACGAGCAGTACTTC.

This clone showed up many times. This sequence joins TRBV5-1 and TRBJ1-1; D gene uncertain. The germline V gene has CDR1 SGHRS and CDR2 YFSETQ. V was shortened by 5 bases and J by 8 bases, with 10 bases between the two germline ends. There are 11 residues in the CDR3. In nucleotides, the CDR3 is TGCGCCAGCAGTTTAGAGGGAGAAGCTTTCTTT. This gives the protein CASSLEGEAFF.

This clone was seen at least ten times. The chain has TRBV5-1 and TRBJ2-7; the D gene is possibly TRBD1 (5 bases). The germline V gene encodes CDR1 SGHRS and CDR2 YFSETQ. Trimming pared 4 bases from V and 5 bases from J, leaving 13 bases between. The CDR3 covers 13 residues. Here the CDR3 reads CASSTRGSHEQYF. The DNA for the CDR3 is TGCGCCAGCAGCACAAGGGGTTCCCACGAGCAGTACTTC.

As for this clone: Sequence at one end of the junction differs from germline and may be a read error. J is TRBJ2-2 and V is TRBV7-7; tentatively, D is TRBD2 (6 bases). CDR1 and CDR2 (germline): SSHAT, FNYEAQ (reference sequence). The CDR3 runs to 16 residues. This CDR3 is CASSLRGGVNTGELFF. The CDR3 bases are TGTGCTAGCAGCTTAAGAGGCGGGGTGAACACCGGGGAGCTGTTTTTT.

This clone was found many times. This chain uses TRBV28 with TRBJ1-2; possibly TRBD1 for D (6 bases). V was clipped by 7 bases and J by 8 bases, with 26 bases between them. Germline loops: CDR1 MDHEN, CDR2 SYDVKM. The CDR3 is 16 amino acids. For the CDR3, the DNA is TGTGCCAGCACCTTGGGGCGGGGGGCAGGGGAAATCGGCTACACCTTC. It codes for CASTLGRGAGEIGYTF.

Details on this clone: A read error is likely, as this CDR3 ends without the conserved phenylalanine or tryptophan. It is unclear where the CDR3 begins or ends on the DNA, so no DNA is shown, and the CDR3 is as TCRdb lists it. The chain links TRBV24-1 to TRBJ1-2; TRBD1, as called in the table, went unchecked against the DNA. The V gene's germline CDR1 is KGHDR and CDR2 SFDVKD. The CDR3 totals 14 residues, both ends included. The CDR3 sequence: CATRRRDKGGWLHL.

This rearrangement joins TRBV7-3 to TRBJ2-2; D might be TRBD2 (6 bases). The CDR3 extends over 14 amino acids. Trimming stripped 5 bases from V and 5 bases from J, with 12 bases between. CDR1 is SGHTA and CDR2 is FQGTGA in the germline V gene. The CDR3 nucleotides are TGTGCCAGCAGCGTGTCGGGAGATACCGGGGAGCTGTTTTTT. Translated: CASSVSGDTGELFF.

This clone was seen more than once but under ten times. The V call is TRBV28, the J call TRBJ1-2; 11 bases align to TRBD1. V lost 6 bases and J lost 7; bases outside the gene matches: 7. In germline, CDR1 is MDHEN, CDR2 SYDVKM. There are 14 residues in the CDR3. The CDR3 DNA reads TGTGCCAGCAGCGCCGAGGGGACAGGGGGTGGCTACACCTTC. This encodes CASSAEGTGGGYTF.

This clone was seen a handful of times. The chain joins TRBV6-1 to TRBJ2-2, with TRBD1 matching over 7 bases. Germline V gives CDR1 MNHNS, CDR2 SASEGT. V lost 5 bases to trimming and J lost 5 bases; unmatched junction nucleotides: 5. The CDR3 consists of 14 residues. The CDR3 spells CASSTGTETGELFF. The DNA for the CDR3 is TGTGCCAGCAGTACCGGGACAGAAACCGGGGAGCTGTTTTTT.

This clone has ten or more counts. This chain uses TRBV19 with TRBJ2-3; D not certain. Trimming took off 8 bases at V and 0 bases at J, with 15 bases between the two ends. Germline V gene data show CDR1 as LNHDA and CDR2 as SQIVND (reference sequence). The CDR3 consists of 15 residues. The CDR3 DNA follows: TGTGCCAGTGGCGGCCCCTGGTCTAGCACAGATACGCAGTATTTT. Protein product: CASGGPWSSTDTQYF. The full variable domain, rest sourced from reference TRBV19 and TRBJ2-3, is DGGITQSPKYLFRKEGQNVTLSCEQNLNHDAMYWYRQDPGQGLRLIYYSQIVNDFQKGDIAEGYSVSREKKESFPLTVTSAQKNPTAFYLCASGGPWSSTDTQYFGPGTRLTVL.

This clone was recorded at least ten times. The gene calls are TRBV6-1 and TRBJ2-1; 13 nucleotides agree with TRBD2. Losses at the gene ends were 7 bases for V and 9 bases for J; bases not matched to a gene: 9. Germline assignment: CDR1 MNHNS and CDR2 SASEGT. The CDR3 loop spans 15 amino acids. In nucleotides, the CDR3 is TGTGCCAGCAAGTGGACTAGCGGGAGCTCGGGTGAGCAGTTCTTC. Its protein product is CASKWTSGSSGEQFF.

This clone was seen repeatedly, ten times or more. V usage is TRBV20-1 and J usage is TRBJ2-2, with a tentative D call TRBD1 (6 bases). CDR3 size: 14 residues. Germline CDR1 reads DFQATT; CDR2 reads SNEGSKA (reference sequence). V gave up 3 bases and J gave up 2 bases, with 10 bases separating them. CDR3 sequence reads: CSARADSNTGELFF. In nucleotides, the CDR3 is TGCAGTGCTAGGGCGGACAGTAACACCGGGGAGCTGTTTTTT.

This clone was recorded at least ten times. This sequence joins TRBV6-5 and TRBJ2-7; D call uncertain. Germline CDR1 and CDR2: MNHEY and SVGAGI. Between the trimmed V and J ends, which lost 2 bases and 7 bases, there was a span of 12 bases. CDR3 length: 13 amino acids. CDR3 amino acids: CASSYGVVGEQYF. The CDR3 DNA sequence: TGTGCCAGCAGTTACGGGGTGGTGGGGGAGCAGTACTTC.

This clone was counted at least ten times. This sequence joins TRBV20-1 and TRBJ2-3, with TRBD2 matching 8 bases. J lost 5 bases, V lost 2 bases, and 9 bases had no gene match. The CDR3 covers 15 residues. Germline V gives CDR1 DFQATT, CDR2 SNEGSKA (reference sequence). Written as DNA, the CDR3 is TGCAGTGCTAGATTGCCCGGGAGGGCCGGAGATACGCAGTATTTT. Amino acids: CSARLPGRAGDTQYF.

The V gene is TRBV11-2, the J gene TRBJ2-7, with 14 positions matching TRBD2. V was clipped by 6 bases and J by 5 bases; unmatched bases: 15. The CDR3 consists of 18 residues. CDR1 and CDR2 (germline): SGHAT, FQNNGV. DNA for the CDR3: TGTGCCAGCAGACGGGGGGGACTAGCGGGAGTTGGAGGAAACGAGCAGTACTTC. It yields the protein CASRRGGLAGVGGNEQYF.

There are many counts of this clone. The chain couples TRBV10-1 to TRBJ2-3, with TRBD2 as a possible D gene (5 bases). Trimming pared 6 bases from V and 2 bases from J, leaving 12 bases between. The CDR3 covers 14 residues. Germline CDR1 reads WNHNN; CDR2 reads SYGVQD (reference sequence). CDR3 coding DNA: TGCGCCAGCAGCGGGGAAAGGGACACAGATACGCAGTATTTT. This gives the protein CASSGERDTDTQYF.

In its sample, this clone was seen a few times. The chain joins TRBV19 to TRBJ1-6, with TRBD1 matching 7 bases. CDR1 and CDR2 from the germline V gene are LNHDA and SQIVND (reference sequence). This CDR3 is 14 amino acids long. J gave up 8 bases and V 3 bases, and 4 bases lay outside the gene matches. Here the CDR3 DNA reads TGTGCCAGTAGTATGGGACAGAGAGATTCACCCCTCCACTTT. It specifies CASSMGQRDSPLHF. Based on the CDR3 plus reference TRBV19 and TRBJ1-6, the full variable domain is DGGITQSPKYLFRKEGQNVTLSCEQNLNHDAMYWYRQDPGQGLRLIYYSQIVNDFQKGDIAEGYSVSREKKESFPLTVTSAQKNPTAFYLCASSMGQRDSPLHFGNGTRLTVT.